The 20 T cell receptor beta chains listed next were all sequenced from one sample in a study of CD8 T cells in ankylosing spondylitis. TCRdb itself ran the 5' RACE reads through MiXCR, one entry per CDR3 protein. The table shows under 450,000 distinct CDR3 sequences, with roughly 20% occurring only once. What was sequenced was blood, either unsorted or a sorted T cell fraction (not recorded which). All receptors derive from a male donor with ankylosing spondylitis or in good health (not recorded which).

The V gene is TRBV3-1, the J gene TRBJ1-5, with 9 bases that match TRBD1. Germline CDR1 LGHDT, CDR2 YNNKEL (reference sequence). V was pared by 0 bases and J by 5 bases, with 5 bases of the junction left unmatched. The CDR3 has 16 residues. The CDR3 bases are TGTGCCAGCAGCCAAGATGAGGGGACAGGGTATCAGCCCCAGCATTTT. It yields the protein CASSQDEGTGYQPQHF. Full variable domain (outside the CDR3, taken from reference TRBV3-1 and TRBJ1-5): DTAVSQTPKYLVTQMGNDKSIKCEQNLGHDTMYWYKQDSKKFLKIMFSYNNKELIINETVPNRFSPKSPDKAHLNLHINSLELGDSAVYFCASSQDEGTGYQPQHFGDGTRLSIL.

The chain has TRBV6-1 and TRBJ2-5; D possibly corresponds to TRBD2 (6 bases). Germline V gives CDR1 MNHNS, CDR2 SASEGT. The V gene lost 1 base and the J gene lost 2 bases, with 17 bases spanning the gap. The CDR3 runs 17 residues. The CDR3 is CASSEEPQPGGQETQYF. DNA of the CDR3: TGTGCCAGCAGTGAAGAGCCCCAACCTGGGGGGCAAGAGACCCAGTACTTC.

This clonotype occurred a few times. The V and J genes are TRBV7-9 and TRBJ2-1; 11 bases map to TRBD2. V lost 6 bases, J lost 2 bases, and 6 bases stayed unmatched. Looked up from germline, CDR1 is SEHNR and CDR2 is FQNEAQ (reference sequence). This CDR3 contains 16 residues. The CDR3 sequence: CASSTLAGGAYNEQFF. In DNA, the CDR3 is TGTGCCAGCAGTACCTTAGCGGGGGGGGCCTACAATGAGCAGTTCTTC.

The chain links TRBV5-6 to TRBJ2-2, with D perhaps TRBD2 (5 bases). Trimming removed 3 bases at V and 1 base at J, with 13 bases between. CDR3 length: 16 amino acids. The V gene's germline CDR1 is SGHDT and CDR2 YYEEEE. The CDR3 nucleotides read TGTGCCAGCAGCTCAACGGGAAAACAGAACACCGGGGAGCTGTTTTTT. Translation: CASSSTGKQNTGELFF.

This clonotype was seen only a few times. The rearrangement links TRBV9 to TRBJ2-7, with 10 bases fitting TRBD2. The V gene's germline CDR1 is SGDLS and CDR2 YYNGEE. The CDR3 has 14 amino acids. Trimming removed 2 bases from V and 2 bases from J; junction bases left unmatched: 1. This chain's CDR3 is CASSVSGGTYEQYF. For the CDR3, the DNA is TGTGCCAGCAGCGTTAGCGGGGGGACCTACGAGCAGTACTTC.

This clonotype was seen a handful of times. The chain has TRBV12-3 or TRBV12-4 and TRBJ2-5; 13 positions agree with TRBD2. V lost 3 bases to trimming and J lost 2 bases; unmatched junction nucleotides: 3. The CDR3 spans 16 residues. The CDR3 protein is CASSFGLAGAQETQYF. The CDR3 region has the DNA TGTGCCAGCAGTTTTGGACTAGCGGGGGCGCAAGAGACCCAGTACTTC.

The chain joins TRBV29-1 to TRBJ2-7; a weak D match, TRBD1 (6 bases). Between the trimmed V and J ends, which lost 4 bases and 3 bases, there was a span of 16 bases. The CDR3 sequence is 14 residues long. Germline lookup yields CDR1 SQVTM and CDR2 ANQGSEA. In DNA form, the CDR3 reads TGCAGCGTTGCGAAGGGGGTCTCTCGCTACGAGCAGTACTTC. Its protein is CSVAKGVSRYEQYF.

This clonotype was observed a few times. The V call is TRBV5-1, the J call TRBJ2-2, with 9 bases matching TRBD1. In germline, CDR1 is SGHRS, CDR2 YFSETQ. This CDR3 has 14 residues. V shed 4 bases, J shed 7 bases, and the junction held 5 bases outside the gene matches. The CDR3: CASSLWTGDGELFF. CDR3 DNA sequence: TGCGCCAGCAGCCTTTGGACAGGGGACGGGGAGCTGTTTTTT.

This chain connects TRBV3-1 to TRBJ1-4, with TRBD1 as a possible D gene (5 bases). V was shortened by 1 base and J by 6 bases, with 12 bases between the two germline ends. This CDR3 spans 15 amino acids. The germline V gene has CDR1 LGHDT and CDR2 YNNKEL (reference sequence). CDR3 protein: CASSQAGETDEKLFF. The DNA for the CDR3 is TGTGCCAGCAGCCAAGCTGGGGAGACAGATGAAAAACTGTTTTTT.

This clonotype has only a few counts. The gene calls are TRBV12-3 or TRBV12-4 and TRBJ2-5; perhaps TRBD1 as D (6 bases). The CDR3 totals 15 residues. Trimming left V 2 bases short and J 1 base short, with 11 bases between. The CDR3 spells CASSLLGAIQETQYF. The CDR3 nucleotides read TGTGCCAGCAGTTTACTGGGGGCGATCCAAGAGACCCAGTACTTC.

This sequence joins TRBV27 and TRBJ1-1, with no clear D. V lost 2 bases, J lost 1 base, and 11 bases lay in between. CDR1 and CDR2 from the germline V gene are MNHEY and SMNVEV (reference sequence). CDR3 length: 15 residues. The CDR3 loop reads CASSLSRAANTEAFF. For the CDR3, the DNA is TGTGCCAGCAGTTTAAGCCGCGCGGCGAACACTGAAGCTTTCTTT.

This clonotype was counted between two and nine times. The V gene is TRBV28, the J gene TRBJ2-5; D ambiguous. Deletions cut 5 bases from V and 4 bases from J, with 14 bases between. The germline CDR1 and CDR2 sequences are MDHEN and SYDVKM. The CDR3 has 14 amino acids. CDR3 region: CASSAGLGVETQYF. Here the CDR3 DNA reads TGTGCCAGCAGTGCCGGGCTTGGGGTAGAGACCCAGTACTTC.

This clonotype was observed a few times. V is TRBV4-1 and J is TRBJ2-1; D call uncertain. V was clipped by 3 bases and J by 7 bases, with 13 bases between them. The germline V gene encodes CDR1 MGHRA and CDR2 YSYEKL. This CDR3 contains 14 residues. CDR3 protein: CASSQVKGYNEQFF. The CDR3 DNA is TGCGCCAGCAGCCAGGTGAAGGGATATAATGAGCAGTTCTTC.

The gene calls are TRBV4-1 and TRBJ2-2; no definite D call. Germline CDR1 and CDR2: MGHRA and YSYEKL. With 4 bases removed from V and 4 bases from J, the gap between germline ends came to 16 bases. The CDR3 runs to 16 residues. CDR3 sequence reads: CASSPPPTGLTGELFF. For the CDR3, the DNA is TGCGCCAGCAGCCCACCCCCAACGGGTCTCACCGGGGAGCTGTTTTTT.

The rearrangement links TRBV3-1 to TRBJ2-2, with 7 bases matching TRBD1. V trimming: 2 bases; J trimming: 4 bases; junction bases outside the gene matches: 13. The germline V gene encodes CDR1 LGHDT and CDR2 YNNKEL (reference sequence). The CDR3 is 18 residues long. CDR3 nucleotide sequence: TGTGCCAGCAGCCAAACCATCGACAGGGTTGTAGGCACCGGGGAGCTGTTTTTT. Encoded protein: CASSQTIDRVVGTGELFF.

Only a few counts were recorded for this clonotype. The chain recombines TRBV18 with TRBJ1-1, with a possible D match to TRBD1 (5 bases). This CDR3 has 15 amino acids. From germline, CDR1 is KGHSH and CDR2 LQKENI. The germline V and J ends were trimmed by 1 base and 7 bases, with 16 bases remaining between them. The chain's CDR3 is CASSPLTDVGGEAFF. DNA for the CDR3: TGTGCCAGCTCACCACTTACCGACGTCGGGGGTGAAGCTTTCTTT.

The chain carries TRBV30 and TRBJ2-7; D gene unclear. The CDR3 spans 14 residues. The V gene's germline CDR1 is GTSNPN and CDR2 SVGIG (reference sequence). Trimming took off 1 base at V and 6 bases at J, with 16 bases between the two ends. This chain's CDR3 is CAWSDGHIMPEQYF. CDR3 nucleotide sequence: TGTGCCTGGAGTGACGGGCACATTATGCCCGAGCAGTACTTC.

This chain links TRBV4-1 with TRBJ2-7, with 9 bases matching TRBD2. Looked up from germline, CDR1 is MGHRA and CDR2 is YSYEKL. The V and J ends lost 8 bases and 9 bases, in that order; junction bases with no gene match: 5. This CDR3 is 11 amino acids long. The CDR3 nucleotides read TGCGCCAGCGCGGGGGGGGAAGGGCAGTACTTC. Its protein is CASAGGEGQYF.

The genes are TRBV5-5 and TRBJ2-7; 9 bases map to TRBD2. J gave up 1 base and V 3 bases, and 5 bases lay outside the gene matches. CDR1 SGHKS and CDR2 YYEKEE come from the germline V gene (reference sequence). CDR3 size: 15 residues. The CDR3 sequence: CASSSGTSRSYEQYF. The CDR3 DNA reads as TGTGCCAGCAGCTCCGGGACTAGCCGTTCCTACGAGCAGTACTTC.

The chain recombines TRBV29-1 with TRBJ2-7, with D perhaps matching TRBD2 (6 bases). This CDR3 contains 13 residues. V lost 6 bases and J lost 0, with 12 bases in between. Germline CDR1 SQVTM, CDR2 ANQGSEA. The CDR3 loop reads CSVTGGSSYEQYF. Written as DNA, the CDR3 is TGCAGCGTAACTGGGGGGAGCTCCTACGAGCAGTACTTC.